Below, 18 T cell receptor beta chains from the same sample are listed, as sequenced in a study of blood T cell repertoires in COVID-19 (dated by TCRdb to 2020 to 2022). Library generation was performed with the immunoSEQ multiplex PCR assay. The immuneACCESS repertoire file appears here via TCRdb, limited to in-frame rearrangements. These files lack a portion of the clones; in checked studies, under half of the deficit traces to unresolved V genes, and the cause of the others is not known. The sample data list 15,000 to 20,000 clones, and approximately 80% of these were observed just once. The ten biggest clones cover roughly 15% of the sample. The specimen was peripheral blood. The receptors originated from a human donor in a cohort sampled during active COVID-19.

The chain employs TRBV3-1 (or the pseudogene TRBV3-2) and TRBJ1-2; no definite D call. Trimming removed 0 bases from V and 4 bases from J, with 6 bases in between. CDR3 size: 13 residues. Germline V gives CDR1 LGHDT, CDR2 YNNKEL (reference sequence). CDR3 nucleotide sequence: TGTGCCAGCAGCCAAGATCTAGGCTATGGCTACACCTTC. Its translation is CASSQDLGYGYTF.

This chain connects TRBV28 to TRBJ2-7; 9 nucleotides match TRBD1. CDR3 length equals 14 residues. With 6 bases clipped from V and 3 bases from J, the junction kept 6 bases outside the gene matches. Germline V gives CDR1 MDHEN, CDR2 SYDVKM. CDR3 sequence (DNA): TGTGCCAGCAGCCTACCGGGACAGGGCTACGAGCAGTACTTC. It encodes CASSLPGQGYEQYF.

V is TRBV12-3 or TRBV12-4 and J is TRBJ2-7; a weak D match, TRBD1 (5 bases). CDR3 length: 11 amino acids. Trimming cost V 9 bases and J 6 bases, with 12 bases left between them. CDR3 bases: TGTGCCAGTTCTTTAGGGGCCGAGCAGTACTTC. Amino acid sequence: CASSLGAEQYF.

The chain uses TRBV7-6 and TRBJ2-7; 8 nucleotides align to TRBD1. V dropped 4 bases and J dropped 3; count of bases not matched to a gene: 2. The CDR3 runs 13 residues. The V gene's germline CDR1 is SGHVS and CDR2 FNYEAQ. This CDR3 is CASSSGTGYEQYF. In DNA, the CDR3 is TGTGCCAGCAGCTCCGGGACAGGCTACGAGCAGTACTTC.

The chain has TRBV10-1 and TRBJ2-5, with 9 bases fitting TRBD2. Trimming at V came to 4 bases and at J to 5 bases, leaving 8 bases not matched to a gene. Germline V gene data show CDR1 as WNHNN and CDR2 as SYGVQD (reference sequence). This CDR3 region has 15 residues. CDR3 protein: CASSASGVGRETQYF. CDR3 coding DNA: TGCGCCAGCAGTGCTAGCGGGGTCGGACGGGAGACCCAGTACTTC.

The chain has TRBV27 and TRBJ2-1, with D perhaps matching TRBD1 (5 bases). The CDR3 is 14 amino acids. Germline V CDR1 and CDR2: MNHEY, SMNVEV (reference sequence). Trimming cost V 3 bases and J 6 bases, with 12 bases left between them. The CDR3 loop is CASSLSDSRNEQFF. In DNA, the CDR3 is TGTGCCAGCAGTTTGTCCGACAGTCGCAATGAGCAGTTCTTC.

V is TRBV19 and J is TRBJ2-1; TRBD1 matches at 9 bases. CDR3 length: 16 amino acids. Trimming at V came to 7 bases and at J to 8 bases, leaving 15 bases not matched to a gene. Per the germline V gene, CDR1 is LNHDA and CDR2 is SQIVND (reference sequence). The CDR3 sequence: CASTRTTGGTVDEQFF. CDR3 bases: TGTGCCAGTACCCGAACTACAGGGGGCACGGTCGATGAGCAGTTCTTC.

The rearrangement joins TRBV21-1 to TRBJ1-2. TRBV21-1 is shown as a pseudogene. The CDR3 totals 15 residues. Here the CDR3 reads CASSKSSRGIYGYTF. In DNA form, the CDR3 reads TGTGCCAGCAGCAAAAGCTCCCGAGGAATCTATGGCTACACCTTC.

J is TRBJ2-2 and V is TRBV19; 12 bases map to TRBD2. Losses at the gene ends were 5 bases for V and 6 bases for J; bases not matched to a gene: 4. The CDR3 runs 15 residues. The germline V gene encodes CDR1 LNHDA and CDR2 SQIVND (reference sequence). Here the CDR3 reads CASSETSGSPGELFF. The CDR3 nucleotides are TGTGCCAGTAGTGAGACTAGCGGGAGTCCCGGGGAGCTGTTTTTT.

The chain employs TRBV10-3 and TRBJ1-2; D possibly corresponds to TRBD1 (6 bases). CDR1 ENHRY and CDR2 SYGVKD come from the germline V gene. The CDR3 has 12 residues. Trimming removed 4 bases from V and 8 bases from J, with 11 bases in between. The CDR3 DNA sequence: TGTGCCATCAGTGTAAGGGGGAACGGCTACACCTTC. Its translation: CAISVRGNGYTF.

The chain joins TRBV7-9 to TRBJ1-4; possible D gene TRBD1, 5 bases. From germline, CDR1 is SEHNR and CDR2 FQNEAQ (reference sequence). The CDR3 sequence is 15 residues long. V lost 4 bases to trimming and J lost 0 bases, with 9 bases between them. CDR3 coding DNA: TGTGCCAGCAGCTCCCAGGGTACAACTAATGAAAAACTGTTTTTT. Residues: CASSSQGTTNEKLFF.

The table lists this clone with a count of one. CDR3 DNA: TGCGCCAGCAGCACCCTCTCGCGGACCGGGGAGCTGTTTTTT. Its translation: CASSTLSRTGELFF. The J gene is TRBJ2-2, the V gene TRBV5-1; no clear D. Trimming pared 4 bases from V and 5 bases from J, leaving 12 bases between. CDR3 length: 14 amino acids. CDR1 and CDR2 (germline): SGHRS, YFSETQ.

The V gene is TRBV4-2, the J gene TRBJ1-5; D not certain. This CDR3 is built from 17 residues. Trimming took off 4 bases at V and 4 bases at J, with 20 bases between the two ends. In germline, CDR1 is LGHNA, CDR2 YNFKEQ. The CDR3 is CASSRELQFPGNQPQHF. The CDR3 DNA reads TGTGCCAGCAGCCGAGAACTCCAATTTCCGGGGAATCAGCCCCAGCATTTT.

The chain links TRBV7-2 to TRBJ2-2; D not resolved. The length of the CDR3 is 13 residues. Per the germline V gene, CDR1 is SGHTA and CDR2 is FQGNSA. Deletions cut 8 bases from V and 9 bases from J, with 16 bases between. The CDR3: CASAKRGLWELFF. DNA of the CDR3: TGTGCCAGCGCAAAACGTGGCCTTTGGGAGCTGTTTTTT.

Concerning this clone itself: The junction shows a germline mismatch at one end, possibly a read error. This chain uses TRBV5-1 with TRBJ2-7; D gene uncertain. CDR1 is SGHRS, CDR2 YFSETQ, per germline. This CDR3 spans 15 amino acids. CDR3 sequence reads: CTSSLGGDPWDEQYF. The CDR3 DNA sequence: TGCACCAGCAGCTTGGGCGGCGACCCCTGGGACGAGCAGTACTTC.

V gene TRBV24-1 combines with J gene TRBJ2-1, with 10 nucleotides matching TRBD1. Germline assignment: CDR1 KGHDR and CDR2 SFDVKD. The trim removed 4 bases at V and 5 bases at J, leaving 7 bases unmatched. This CDR3 has 16 residues. CDR3 residues: CATSDQRTGGNNEQFF. CDR3 nucleotides: TGTGCCACCAGTGACCAAAGGACAGGGGGAAACAATGAGCAGTTCTTC.

The V call is TRBV29-1, the J call TRBJ1-2; 8 nucleotides align to TRBD1. This CDR3 spans 15 amino acids. V shed 4 bases, J shed 2 bases, and the junction held 9 bases outside the gene matches. Per germline, CDR1 SQVTM and CDR2 ANQGSEA. CDR3 region: CSVAPGQAINYGYTF. The CDR3 coding sequence is TGCAGCGTTGCCCCGGGACAGGCGATCAACTATGGCTACACCTTC.

This clone has a single count. The V gene is TRBV4-2, the J gene TRBJ2-3; TRBD2 agrees at 8 bases. Trimming at V came to 1 base and at J to 3 bases, leaving 18 bases not matched to a gene. Per the germline V gene, CDR1 is LGHNA and CDR2 is YNFKEQ. This CDR3 is 20 amino acids long. CDR3 nucleotide sequence: TGTGCCAGCAGCCAAGTGGGGGGTCGAGGGTCTAGCGGGCAAACAGATACGCAGTATTTT. Translation gives CASSQVGGRGSSGQTDTQYF.